This section outlines one T cell receptor (beta chain) sequence together with its context. Profiled with immunoSEQ multiplex PCR; TCRdb holds only in-frame clones, not every one. The table has 99,000 or so clones, about 80% seen once. The germline gives CDR1 SGDLS, CDR2 YYNGEE. Trimming removed 0 bases at V and 7 bases at J, with 12 bases between. The CDR3 has 14 amino acids. This sample stems from a study of OX40 agonist ivuxolimab in advanced cancers. In the study overall: The mean age was approximately 60 years, ranging from 23 to 79, with under 90% of participants male.

The sequenced sample was CD4+ or CD8+ T cells sorted from blood, obtained in a trial of the OX40 agonist ivuxolimab. This TCR derives from an adult with an advanced solid tumor such as melanoma, head and neck, liver or kidney cancer. J is TRBJ2-3 and V is TRBV9, with D possibly being TRBD1 (7 bases). The CDR3 spells CASSVEQGGNTQYF. CDR3 in DNA: TGTGCCAGCAGCGTAGAGCAGGGGGGAAATACGCAGTATTTT. Variable domain in full (rest from reference TRBV9 and TRBJ2-3): DSGVTQTPKHLITATGQRVTLRCSPRSGDLSVYWYQQSLDQGLQFLIQYYNGEERAKGNILERFSAQQFPDLHSELNLSSLELGDSALYFCASSVEQGGNTQYFGPGTRLTVL.